A single sample gave rise to the 20 T cell receptor beta chains below, sequenced in a study of neurological immune-mediated disorders. TCRdb used MiXCR to reprocess the 5' RACE reads, holding one entry per CDR3 protein. The data contain about 74,000 distinct CDR3 sequences, roughly 5.6% of them singletons. Sequencing used PBMCs. These receptor sequences come from a man between 18 and 29 years old with multiple sclerosis.

This rearrangement joins TRBV18 to TRBJ1-1, with 12 bases aligning to TRBD1. Per germline, CDR1 KGHSH and CDR2 LQKENI. V trimming: 2 bases; J trimming: 7 bases; junction bases outside the gene matches: 5. The CDR3 consists of 15 residues. CDR3 bases: TGTGCCAGCTCACCAGGGACAGGGGGCAAGGGTGAAGCTTTCTTT. This gives the protein CASSPGTGGKGEAFF.

Details on this clonotype: A much larger clone lies one base from this, so it may be a read error. The genes are TRBV6-6 and TRBJ2-7; the D gene is possibly TRBD2 (5 bases). Germline lookup yields CDR1 MNHNY and CDR2 SVGAGI (reference sequence). The CDR3 spans 11 residues. V lost 5 bases to trimming and J lost 7 bases, with 9 bases between them. As DNA, the CDR3 is TGTGCCAGCAGTAGAGGGTGGGAGCAGTACTTC. This codes for CASSRGWEQYF.

This clonotype was seen a handful of times. The gene calls are TRBV20-1 and TRBJ2-7; no reliable D call. Trimming pared 4 bases from V and 7 bases from J, leaving 14 bases between. Germline values: CDR1 DFQATT, CDR2 SNEGSKA (reference sequence). The CDR3 runs 12 residues. The chain's CDR3 is CSAIMGFSEQYF. In DNA, the CDR3 is TGCAGTGCTATAATGGGTTTCTCAGAGCAGTACTTC.

This clonotype was observed a few times. This could be a read error, since a much larger clone is one nucleotide away. The chain employs TRBV20-1 and TRBJ1-1; D uncertain. Germline CDR1 is DFQATT and CDR2 is SNEGSKA (reference sequence). The CDR3 has 13 amino acids. CDR3 residues: CSLAGTMNTEAFF. CDR3 sequence (DNA): TGCAGCCTGGCGGGCACTATGAACACTGAAGCTTTCTTT.

This clonotype was counted ten times or more. The chain recombines TRBV5-4 with TRBJ1-1; no reliable D call. The germline V gene has CDR1 SGHNT and CDR2 YYREEE (reference sequence). Trimming cost V 2 bases and J 0 bases, with 8 bases left between them. This CDR3 comprises 14 residues. The CDR3 loop is CASSLEPMNTEAFF. The CDR3 nucleotides are TGTGCCAGCAGCTTAGAGCCTATGAACACTGAAGCTTTCTTT.

In its sample, this clonotype was seen many times. This rearrangement joins TRBV7-3 to TRBJ2-3, with a possible D match to TRBD1 (6 bases). Germline-derived CDR1 and CDR2 are SGHTA and FQGTGA. The CDR3 contains 15 residues. V was pared by 5 bases and J by 1 base, with 13 bases between. CDR3 protein: CASSPGVYGTDTQYF. CDR3 DNA: TGTGCCAGCAGCCCAGGGGTGTATGGCACAGATACGCAGTATTTT.

Many counts were recorded for this clonotype. V is TRBV7-2 and J is TRBJ2-7, with 7 bases aligning to TRBD2. Germline V gene sequence: CDR1 SGHTA, CDR2 FQGNSA. CDR3 size: 15 residues. V lost 3 bases and J lost 0; bases outside the gene matches: 5. The CDR3: CASSFSSGDSYEQYF. CDR3 sequence (DNA): TGTGCCAGCAGCTTTTCGAGCGGGGACTCCTACGAGCAGTACTTC.

Turning to this clonotype: Being one base from a much bigger clone, this may be a read error. The V call is TRBV7-2, the J call TRBJ1-1; perhaps TRBD1 as D (5 bases). The CDR3 is 13 amino acids. V shed 3 bases and J shed 4 bases, with 9 bases lying between them. Germline assignment: CDR1 SGHTA and CDR2 FQGNSA. As DNA, the CDR3 is TGTGCCAGCAGCTTTAAAAGGGGCACTGAAGCTTTCTTT. As protein: CASSFKRGTEAFF.

This clonotype came up many times. For the CDR3, the DNA is TGCAGTGCTAGAGTCGACACAGGGTGGTATGGCTACACCTTC. Translating it yields CSARVDTGWYGYTF. The gene calls are TRBV20-1 and TRBJ1-2, with D possibly TRBD1 on 6 matching bases. Trimming cost V 1 base and J 5 bases, with 14 bases left between them. The CDR3 totals 14 residues. Germline loops: CDR1 DFQATT, CDR2 SNEGSKA (reference sequence).

This clonotype was found many times. The chain combines TRBV5-1 with TRBJ2-1; 8 bases line up with TRBD1. This CDR3 is built from 16 residues. V trimming: 4 bases; J trimming: 10 bases; junction bases outside the gene matches: 16. Germline V gene lookup returns CDR1 SGHRS and CDR2 YFSETQ. This chain's CDR3 is CASSQDRDLGLGEQFF. DNA of the CDR3: TGCGCCAGCAGCCAGGACAGGGACCTAGGTCTCGGGGAGCAGTTCTTC.

Many counts were recorded for this clonotype. This chain links TRBV20-1 with TRBJ1-6, with D unresolved. Germline V gene lookup returns CDR1 DFQATT and CDR2 SNEGSKA (reference sequence). The CDR3 has 16 residues. Trimming left V 0 bases short and J 9 bases short, with 18 bases between. The DNA of the CDR3 is TGCAGTGCTAGAGATGAAGACACCCAGGCCCTTTCACCCCTCCACTTT. Translation: CSARDEDTQALSPLHF.

This clonotype has ten or more counts. The genes are TRBV11-2 and TRBJ1-1; TRBD1 agrees at 8 bases. CDR3 length equals 15 residues. The germline V gene has CDR1 SGHAT and CDR2 FQNNGV. J lost 6 bases, V lost 6 bases, and 12 bases had no gene match. The CDR3: CASSTTGGLYSEAFF. For the CDR3, the DNA is TGTGCCAGCAGTACTACAGGGGGTTTATATTCTGAAGCTTTCTTT.

This rearrangement joins TRBV7-2 to TRBJ1-2, with D hard to call. This CDR3 has 12 amino acids. Trimming shortened V by 5 bases and J by 5 bases, and 9 bases separated the two germline ends. Germline CDR1 SGHTA, CDR2 FQGNSA. Written as DNA, the CDR3 is TGTGCCAGCAGCCCGAACAGATATGGCTACACCTTC. This encodes CASSPNRYGYTF.

The table lists this clonotype with many counts. The chain combines TRBV20-1 with TRBJ1-5; 8 nucleotides align to TRBD1. V gave up 6 bases and J gave up 6 bases; unmatched junction bases: 13. The CDR3 sequence is 15 residues long. Germline CDR1 DFQATT, CDR2 SNEGSKA (reference sequence). The CDR3 DNA reads as TGCAGTGCGTCACCCCGGGACAGGTGCTTTCAGCCCCAGCATTTT. Translating gives CSASPRDRCFQPQHF.

This clonotype was observed at least ten times. V gene TRBV14 combines with J gene TRBJ2-3, with TRBD2 matching over 11 bases. CDR1 and CDR2 (germline): SGHDN, FVKESK. The CDR3 length is 15 residues. V shed 4 bases, J shed 4 bases, and the junction held 4 bases outside the gene matches. The CDR3 DNA follows: TGTGCCAGCAGCCTTAGCGGGAGGGGTGCAGATACGCAGTATTTT. As protein: CASSLSGRGADTQYF.

This clonotype was picked up many times. This chain uses TRBV27 with TRBJ2-1; 10 bases are shared with TRBD2. Unmatched junction bases numbered 6, after V lost 1 base and J lost 6 bases. Germline V lookup: CDR1 MNHEY, CDR2 SMNVEV (reference sequence). The CDR3 has 16 amino acids. CDR3 DNA sequence: TGTGCCAGCAGTTTATTCGGACTAGCGGAGGGCAATGAGCAGTTCTTC. This sequence encodes CASSLFGLAEGNEQFF.

This clonotype has a handful of counts. The CDR3 does not end in the conserved phenylalanine or tryptophan, so this is likely a read error. The chain links TRBV29-1 to TRBJ2-4; 7 positions agree with TRBD1. The CDR3 length is 15 residues. V was clipped by 7 bases and J by 0 bases; unmatched bases: 9. The germline V gene has CDR1 SQVTM and CDR2 ANQGSEA. CDR3 loop: CSARQGTLAKNIQYN. CDR3 nucleotide sequence: TGCAGCGCCCGACAGGGTACCCTAGCCAAAAACATTCAGTACAAC.

To note about this clonotype: No conserved phenylalanine or tryptophan is present at the end of the CDR3, so a read error is the likely explanation. The V and J genes are TRBV29-1 and TRBJ2-1; D remains unclear. The CDR3 has 11 residues. Germline V gene data show CDR1 as SQVTM and CDR2 as ANQGSEA. V lost 1 base, J lost 7 bases, and 5 bases lay in between. The CDR3 spells CSVEVSNEQFY. The CDR3 DNA reads TGCAGCGTTGAAGTTAGTAATGAGCAGTTCTAC.

The CDR3 DNA follows: TGTGCCAGCAGCATCCGGTCGACTAGCGGTTTCGACGGGACGGGGGTAATGGGGGAGCTGTTTTTT. Protein: CASSIRSTSGFDGTGVMGELFF. The chain has TRBV6-1 and TRBJ2-2; 9 bases fit TRBD2. After removal of 6 bases from V and 8 bases from J, the junction contained 31 bases not matched to a gene. From germline, CDR1 is MNHNS and CDR2 SASEGT. CDR3 length: 22 residues.

The chain is built from TRBV12-3 or TRBV12-4 and TRBJ1-2, with 11 bases matching TRBD1. V shed 2 bases, J shed 7 bases, and the junction held 3 bases outside the gene matches. CDR3 length: 14 residues. This CDR3 reads CASSLFGQGAGYTF. The DNA of the CDR3 is TGTGCCAGCAGTTTATTTGGACAGGGGGCTGGCTACACCTTC.